Below, 4 T cell receptor beta chains from the same sample are listed, as sequenced in a study of blood T cell repertoires in COVID-19. Generated by immunoSEQ multiplex PCR, the TCRdb table keeps only in-frame clones and is missing some. The sample lists under 300,000 clones, around 82% occurring once. Input material: peripheral blood. The receptors were sampled from a woman older than 75 with active or convalescent COVID-19.

This chain links TRBV9 with TRBJ1-6; 8 nucleotides line up with TRBD1. CDR1 is SGDLS and CDR2 is YYNGEE in the germline V gene. The CDR3 has 15 amino acids. V was pared by 0 bases and J by 8 bases, with 4 bases of the junction left unmatched. The CDR3 is CASSVGGTGHSPLHF. CDR3 DNA sequence: TGTGCCAGCAGCGTAGGAGGGACAGGTCATTCACCCCTCCACTTT.

The chain joins TRBV15 to TRBJ2-2; D is perhaps TRBD1 (6 bases). The CDR3 is 14 residues long. The V gene's germline CDR1 is LNHNV and CDR2 YYDKDF (reference sequence). V was clipped by 3 bases and J by 1 base, with 6 bases between them. The CDR3 DNA sequence: TGTGCCACCAGCAGGGACAGGAACACCGGGGAGCTGTTTTTT. As protein: CATSRDRNTGELFF.

This chain uses TRBV27 with TRBJ2-7; D may be TRBD1 (7 bases). With 6 bases removed from V and 3 bases from J, the gap between germline ends came to 18 bases. CDR1 is MNHEY and CDR2 is SMNVEV in the germline V gene (reference sequence). This CDR3 contains 15 residues. The DNA of the CDR3 is TGTGCCAGCAGGGGGGGACAGACCACCCTCTACGAGCAGTACTTC. Its translation: CASRGGQTTLYEQYF.

This chain uses TRBV7-2 with TRBJ2-1, with TRBD1 matching over 9 bases. This CDR3 comprises 14 residues. Germline trimming cut 5 bases from V and 8 bases from J; bases unmatched to any gene: 7. From germline, CDR1 is SGHTA and CDR2 FQGNSA. The CDR3 region is CASSPGTGRDEQFF. The CDR3 DNA follows: TGTGCCAGCAGCCCCGGGACAGGGAGGGATGAGCAGTTCTTC.